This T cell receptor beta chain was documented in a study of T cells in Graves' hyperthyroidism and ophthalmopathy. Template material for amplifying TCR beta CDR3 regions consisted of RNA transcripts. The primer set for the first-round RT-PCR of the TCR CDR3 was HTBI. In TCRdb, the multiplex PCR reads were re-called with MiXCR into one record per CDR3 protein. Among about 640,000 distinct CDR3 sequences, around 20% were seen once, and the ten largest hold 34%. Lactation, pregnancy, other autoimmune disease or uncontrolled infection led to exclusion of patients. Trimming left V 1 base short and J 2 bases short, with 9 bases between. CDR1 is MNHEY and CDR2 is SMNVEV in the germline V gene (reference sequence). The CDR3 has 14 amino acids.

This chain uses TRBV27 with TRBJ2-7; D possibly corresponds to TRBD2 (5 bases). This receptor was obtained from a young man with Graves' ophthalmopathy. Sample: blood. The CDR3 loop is CASSLYGKAYEQYF. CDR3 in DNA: TGTGCCAGCAGTTTATACGGGAAGGCCTACGAGCAGTACTTC.